This T cell receptor beta chain comes out of a study of beta chain features in type 1 diabetes. Broader study findings: Resolution of whether HLA type affects TCRB rearrangement was not achieved here. When Type 1 diabetes patients were examined, their TCRB CDR3s proved moderately but significantly shorter in all four CD4+ subsets.

Looked up from germline, CDR1 is SGHRS and CDR2 is YFSETQ. V dropped 4 bases and J dropped 6 bases, with 8 bases sitting between them. The CDR3 has 12 residues. The whole isolated RNA underwent reverse transcription, so sequencing captured expressed TCRB transcripts. Only in-frame clones appear in the TCRdb table, and some are missing; sequencing was by immunoSEQ multiplex PCR. In the table there are about 650,000 clones, approximately 13% of which are singletons. This clone was counted between two and nine times. Its antigen is still unknown. Sequences were obtained from naive CD4+ T cells from blood. The sequence came from a man aged 25-45 years with type 1 diabetes. The chain couples TRBV5-1 to TRBJ2-1; unclear D gene. For the CDR3, the DNA is TGCGCCAGCAGCCCGACTGCCAATGAGCAGTTCTTC. Protein product: CASSPTANEQFF.